Described below is a single T cell receptor beta chain sequence and its context. The antigen remains undetermined. This entry comes from a study of OX40 agonist ivuxolimab in advanced cancers. Whole-study context: Ivuxolimab, an agonistic anti-OX40 (CD134) antibody, was given to patients. In this trial design, patients received ivuxolimab intravenously at 0.01 to 10 mg/kg every 2 weeks. Partial responses occurred in three patients (one hepatocellular carcinoma, two cutaneous melanoma).

V shed 2 bases, J shed 9 bases, and the junction held 7 bases outside the gene matches. Germline V lookup: CDR1 MDHEN, CDR2 SYDVKM. The CDR3 length is 16 residues. Findings of the study overall: Antigens targeted by the expanded peripheral T cells were not determined.

The repertoire was sequenced with immunoSEQ multiplex PCR; TCRdb's copy has only in-frame clones and lacks some. The sample carries roughly 53,000 clones, roughly 84% recorded once. Sample: CD4+ or CD8+ T cells sorted from blood, taken in a trial of the OX40 agonist ivuxolimab. The chain carries TRBV28 and TRBJ2-1; 13 nucleotides match TRBD2. The receptor was isolated from an adult with an advanced solid tumor such as melanoma, head and neck, liver or kidney cancer. The CDR3 sequence is CASSLEGLAGVAEQFF. CDR3 nucleotides: TGTGCCAGCAGTTTAGAAGGACTAGCGGGAGTCGCTGAGCAGTTCTTC.